This note documents a single TCR beta chain sequence. The antigen is unknown. TCRdb's table, derived via immunoSEQ multiplex PCR, lists solely in-frame clones and lacks some. The data show 90,000 to 120,000 clones, about 86% seen once. CDR3 length equals 17 residues. With V trimmed by 2 bases and J by 4 bases, 9 bases remained unmatched. Germline values: CDR1 SGHVS, CDR2 FNYEAQ. This entry belongs to a study of T cell responses to AZD1222 COVID-19 vaccine. Whole-study context: Pooled in the analysis were second doses at about 4 or about 12 weeks.

Overall study findings and caveats: Baseline seropositivity characterized only six AZD1222 recipients. After two AZD1222 doses, spike-specific TCR breadth and depth rose versus day 0. Spike was spanned by vaccine-associated CD4 TCRs, which were dominant at 160-218 and 743-854.

Source: peripheral blood, taken on day 0 of AZD1222 vaccination. The receptor was derived from an adult in good health. This chain links TRBV7-6 with TRBJ1-3; 9 nucleotides agree with TRBD1. The CDR3 spells CASSLYQQGAGGNTIYF. Here the CDR3 DNA reads TGTGCCAGCAGCTTATATCAACAGGGGGCAGGAGGAAACACCATATATTTT.